This is a list of T cell receptor beta chains from one sample in a study of T cell repertoires in cytomegalovirus infection. These TCRs' antigens remain unknown. TCRdb used MiXCR to reprocess the reads, holding one entry per CDR3 protein. Here the sample spans approximately 730,000 distinct CDR3 sequences, roughly 29% being singletons. The starting material was cultured CD8+ T cells from PBMCs, obtained from culture after CMV antigen stimulation. These receptors were taken from a human donor in good health (CMV status not recorded). Some clones in this sample may be carry-over from other donors' samples. Both conserved end residues are part of each CDR3. Fields, in order: J gene, clone size, V gene, D gene, CDR3 DNA, CDR3 protein. The D gene is left open where the match is weak. A row's size may be missing; if present it is once, few, many or a size class.

>TRBJ2-5|.|TRBV6-1|.
TGTGCCAGCAGTGAAGGGAGGTATCTGGAGACCCAGTACTTC
CASSEGRYLETQYF
>TRBJ1-5|many|TRBV7-2|.
TGTGCCAGCAGCTTAGACAGCCGAGGCAATCAGCCCCAGCATTTT
CASSLDSRGNQPQHF
>TRBJ2-1|many|TRBV7-8|TRBD1
TGTGCCAGCAGCTTAGTCCCCCTGACAGGGTCCTTATCCTACAATGAGCAGTTCTTC
CASSLVPLTGSLSYNEQFF
>TRBJ1-1|.|TRBV5-4|.
TGTGCCAGCGGGGACGGACGGGTCACTGAAGCTTTCTTT
CASGDGRVTEAFF
>TRBJ2-6|.|TRBV24-1|.
TGTGCCACTAGGCCCCCGGGGGCCAACGTCCTGACTTTC
CATRPPGANVLTF
>TRBJ1-6|.|TRBV6-6|.
TGTGCCAGCAGTTACGGGTATAATTCACCCCTCCACTTT
CASSYGYNSPLHF
>TRBJ1-2|.|TRBV6-6|TRBD1
TGTGCCAGCAGTTACTCGACAGGGAGAGAAGGCTACACCTTC
CASSYSTGREGYTF
>TRBJ1-2|.|TRBV5-1|.
TGCGCCAGCAGTTCTTCCGGGCCCGGCGCCTATGGCTACACCTTC
CASSSSGPGAYGYTF
>TRBJ1-2|.|TRBV25-1|.
TGTGCCAGCATCGACAGTTTCTTAGCTAACTATGGCTACACCTTC
CASIDSFLANYGYTF
>TRBJ1-2|few|TRBV12-3/TRBV12-4|.
TGTGCCAGCAGTGTCGGAAGGACCTATGGCTACACCTTC
CASSVGRTYGYTF
>TRBJ1-1|few|TRBV7-9|.
TGTGCCAGCAGCCATCACTCGACAGGCGGAACTGAAGCTTTCTTT
CASSHHSTGGTEAFF
>TRBJ2-3|.|TRBV6-2/TRBV6-3|.
TGTGCCAGCAGTCCCTTCTTAGATACGCAGTATTTT
CASSPFLDTQYF
>TRBJ2-1|.|TRBV6-5|TRBD2
TGTGCCAGCGGGACTAGCGGGGCCCTCGTAGGTGAGCAGTTCTTC
CASGTSGALVGEQFF
>TRBJ1-5|few|TRBV7-8|.
TGTGCCAGCAGCGACGACATCAATCAGCCCCAGCATTTT
CASSDDINQPQHF
>TRBJ2-3|.|TRBV6-2/TRBV6-3|.
TGTGCCAGCAGTTACTCGGACAGCACAGATACGCAGTATTTT
CASSYSDSTDTQYF
>TRBJ2-3|.|TRBV27|TRBD2
TGTGCCAGCAGTTCCATCCTCGGGGGGGGCACAGATACGCAGTATTTT
CASSSILGGGTDTQYF
>TRBJ1-6|few|TRBV15|.
TGTGCCACCAGCACTGACAGGAGCTCCTATAATTCACCCCTCCACTTT
CATSTDRSSYNSPLHF
>TRBJ2-2|few|TRBV12-3/TRBV12-4|.
TGTGCCAGCAGTTTCACGGGGGCGAACACCGGGGAGCTGTTTTTT
CASSFTGANTGELFF
>TRBJ1-1|.|TRBV12-3/TRBV12-4|TRBD1
TGTGCCAGCAGTTTAAGGGGGACAGGGAAGAACACTGAAGCTTTCTTT
CASSLRGTGKNTEAFF
>TRBJ2-1|.|TRBV10-3|.
TGTGCCATCAGTGAGTCGATTCAGGGTAGCTCCTACAATGAGCAGTTCTTC
CAISESIQGSSYNEQFF
>TRBJ2-1|.|TRBV5-3|.
TGTGCCAGCAGCTGGCCCTCGGGACACGAGGGTGGTCATGAGCAGTTCTTC
CASSWPSGHEGGHEQFF
>TRBJ1-5|many|TRBV20-1|TRBD1
TGCAGTGCTAGAGATAGGACAGGGGGTAGTCAGCCCCAGCATTTT
CSARDRTGGSQPQHF